A selection of T cell receptor beta chains follows, all from one sample in a study of Ad26.COV2.S vaccination and SARS-CoV-2 variants. The repertoire was sequenced with immunoSEQ multiplex PCR; TCRdb's copy has only in-frame clones and lacks some. The table shows 450,000 to 550,000 clones, with about 89% occurring only once. This specimen consisted of peripheral blood, obtained in a trial of Ad26.COV2.S vaccine versus placebo. Receptor source: a person between 18 and 65 years old who received the Ad26.COV2.S COVID-19 vaccine or a placebo. The conserved cysteine and the conserved F or W are not part of the CDR3 here.

V gene,J gene,CDR3 protein
TRBV11-2,TRBJ2-2,ASSLGRILTDITGELF
TRBV3-1/TRBV3-2,TRBJ2-5,ASSQGVGGGQETQY
TRBV24-1,TRBJ1-2,ATSDRGAAGYT
TRBV3-1/TRBV3-2,TRBJ2-2,ASSRGTSDTGELF
TRBV6-5,TRBJ2-7,ASSYSHGSSYEQY
TRBV11-3,TRBJ2-3,ASRPGTEQTQY
TRBV4-2,TRBJ1-6,ASSLIYRGKDSPLH
TRBV7-9,TRBJ1-5,ASSPGTGVSQPQH
TRBV18,TRBJ2-1,ASSPQGNEQF
TRBV6-4,TRBJ2-1,ASSATGDSNEQF
TRBV28,TRBJ1-5,ASSRAQGSQH
TRBV20-1,TRBJ1-2,SAGLKGAAP
TRBV6-5,TRBJ2-7,ASSYSTGYEQY
TRBV19,TRBJ1-1,ASSIDRINTEAF
TRBV14,TRBJ2-1,ASSQDLRGEQF
TRBV18,TRBJ1-4,ASSLRRDEKLF
TRBV6-5,TRBJ2-3,ATYDPSRGADTQY
TRBV3-1/TRBV3-2,TRBJ2-5,ASSLDRGRETQY
TRBV28,TRBJ2-7,ASRLSSGSPYEQY
TRBV14,TRBJ1-1,ASSQDVGARNTEAF
TRBV3-1/TRBV3-2,TRBJ2-5,ASSQGPGSKETQY
TRBV19,TRBJ2-3,ASRARDPREDTQY
TRBV5-4,TRBJ1-2,ASIPGGGEGYT
TRBV19,TRBJ1-1,ASTETPNMNTEAF
TRBV6-5,TRBJ2-7,ASSYKLAGGHYEQY
TRBV7-2,TRBJ1-2,ASSLVGVGQVYGYT
TRBV7-9,TRBJ1-2,ASSVRAGYGYT
TRBV18,TRBJ2-5,ASSPMGLAGGPLEETQY
TRBV12-3/TRBV12-4,TRBJ2-5,ASSLDGQGQY
TRBV6-4,TRBJ1-6,ASSALGAVNSPLH
TRBV28,TRBJ1-3,ASSQGTEDTIY
TRBV18,TRBJ2-6,ASSPKSGANVLT
TRBV7-9,TRBJ1-6,ASSPGGPGYSPLH
TRBV27,TRBJ1-4,ASGREKLF
TRBV6-6,TRBJ2-7,ASSISDSYEQY
TRBV29-1,TRBJ1-2,SVEGRGLNYGYT
TRBV28,TRBJ1-6,ASSSFRASSYNSPLH
TRBV18,TRBJ2-5,ASSLGLQETQY
TRBV11-2,TRBJ1-6,ASSSLPGDSPLH
TRBV6-2/TRBV6-3,TRBJ1-5,ASSRDTYGFSNQPQH
TRBV9,TRBJ2-3,ASSSGTSGIVPRSRTDTQY
TRBV6-2/TRBV6-3,TRBJ1-1,ASSYGDRGREAF
TRBV7-2,TRBJ2-2,ASSLVMRALNTGELF
TRBV7-8,TRBJ1-5,ALGDRGNQPQH
TRBV9,TRBJ2-6,ASSPTGTGYGGANVLT
TRBV25-1,TRBJ1-1,ASSESGRATEAF
TRBV5-4,TRBJ2-3,ASSFQGSTDTQY
TRBV30,TRBJ2-1,AWSVGGAEQF
TRBV2,TRBJ2-7,ASSEWEQGARPAYEQY
TRBV5-1,TRBJ1-2,ASSLGGQLTYGYT
TRBV7-2,TRBJ1-5,ASSLVDVDQPQH
TRBV10-3,TRBJ1-2,AIRDSVPHGYT
TRBV3-1/TRBV3-2,TRBJ1-5,ASSLGWDQPQH
TRBV5-1,TRBJ1-2,ASTGTGDGYT
TRBV7-9,TRBJ1-1,ASSLQGINTEAF